The clone carrying this T cell receptor (beta chain) was counted a single time. The antigen is unknown. This sample stems from a study of PD-L1 blockade in urothelial cancer. The wider study: Analysis of the blood was performed 3 weeks (second dose) and 6 weeks after treatment start.

The CDR3 contains 18 residues. Findings and limits, study-wide: Pretreatment TCR clonality in blood under the median foretold superior survival.

Documented time point: pretreatment peripheral blood. Here immunoSEQ multiplex PCR was the method, and the copy in TCRdb shows in-frame clones only, minus some. The sample consists of tens of thousands of clones, 70% to 90% of them appearing once. Sequenced material: PBMCs, taken around atezolizumab (anti-PD-L1) treatment. The clonotype originates from a donor at least 40 years old with urothelial cancer. V usage is TRBV21-1 and J usage is TRBJ1-2. TRBV21-1 counts as a pseudogene. CDR3 nucleotides: TGTGCCAGCAGCAACGGGGATGCTTGTTATAGAGCTAACTATGGCTACACCTTC. Translating gives CASSNGDACYRANYGYTF.